The T cell receptor (beta chain) under discussion was sequenced for a study of cytomegalovirus exposure and HLA in healthy donors. The wider study: The same platform used for the 666 first-cohort repertoires was also used for the roughly 130 validation repertoires, as a later analysis reported. Study-wide findings and caveats: Subsequent analysis showed first-cohort TCR clusters tending to co-occur in around 110 validation repertoires.

V was cut by 7 bases and J by 1 base, with 7 bases left in between. Germline-derived CDR1 and CDR2 are MNHNS and SASEGT. CDR3 length: 12 residues. Clones were read by immunoSEQ multiplex PCR, and TCRdb kept only the in-frame ones, dropping some. Of about 200,000 clones in the sample, around 90% are singletons; the top ten hold approximately 2%. To note about this clone: What it binds is not known.

The receptor's source is a woman between 18 and 30 years old in good health and CMV-seropositive. This rearrangement joins TRBV6-1 to TRBJ2-5, with D uncertain. Sequenced: PBMCs. The chain's CDR3 is CASTRVQETQYF. The DNA for the CDR3 is TGTGCCAGCACTCGGGTCCAAGAGACCCAGTACTTC.